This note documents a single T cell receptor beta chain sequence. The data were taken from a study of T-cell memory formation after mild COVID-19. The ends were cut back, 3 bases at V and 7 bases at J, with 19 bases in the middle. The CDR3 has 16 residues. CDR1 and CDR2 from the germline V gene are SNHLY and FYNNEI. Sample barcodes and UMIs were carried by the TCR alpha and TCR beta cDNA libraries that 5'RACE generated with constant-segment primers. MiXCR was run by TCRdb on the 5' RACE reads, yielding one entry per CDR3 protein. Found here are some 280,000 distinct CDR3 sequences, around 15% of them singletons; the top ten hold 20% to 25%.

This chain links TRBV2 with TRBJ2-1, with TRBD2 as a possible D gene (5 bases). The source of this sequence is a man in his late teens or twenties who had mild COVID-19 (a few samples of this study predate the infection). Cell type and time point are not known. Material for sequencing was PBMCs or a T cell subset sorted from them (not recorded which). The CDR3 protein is CASSEENSRSGNEQFF. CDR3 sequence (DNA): TGTGCCAGCAGTGAGGAGAACAGCCGGTCGGGGAATGAGCAGTTCTTC.